This passage covers 9 T cell receptor beta chains from one sample sequenced in a study of T-cell reconstitution after alpha-beta-depleted transplantation in children. Unique molecular identifiers were built into the TCRbeta library. Each CDR3 protein gets one entry after TCRdb re-called the PCR reads with MiXCR. The table shows around 420,000 distinct CDR3 sequences, with about 17% occurring only once. Material: PBMCs, mostly from graft donor cells, obtained 360 days after TCRalphabeta/CD19-depleted stem cell transplant. These receptors all stem from a boy in the first two years of life who had a stem cell transplant for Wiskott-Aldrich syndrome, so the T cells may come from the graft donor.

This clonotype came up a few times. This chain joins TRBV29-1 and TRBJ2-3, with a weak D call TRBD2 (5 bases). Trimming removed 5 bases at V and 0 bases at J, with 12 bases between. CDR1 and CDR2 from the germline V gene are SQVTM and ANQGSEA. There are 14 residues in the CDR3. The CDR3 loop is CSVWTDSSTDTQYF. The CDR3, as DNA: TGCAGCGTTTGGACGGACTCTAGCACAGATACGCAGTATTTT.

This clonotype was seen at least ten times. This sequence joins TRBV27 and TRBJ2-7, with D maybe TRBD2 (6 bases). Germline CDR1 is MNHEY and CDR2 is SMNVEV (reference sequence). The CDR3 spans 14 residues. V shed 8 bases and J shed 7 bases, with 21 bases lying between them. The CDR3 loop reads CASGLPGLAREQYF. The CDR3 region has the DNA TGTGCCAGCGGACTACCGGGACTTGCTAGGGAGCAGTACTTC.

The rearrangement uses TRBV3-1 and TRBJ1-3; no clear D. The CDR3 contains 14 residues. Germline V lookup: CDR1 LGHDT, CDR2 YNNKEL (reference sequence). Trimming stripped 2 bases from V and 4 bases from J, with 9 bases between. CDR3 loop: CASSQYRGGNTIYF. The CDR3 DNA is TGTGCCAGCAGCCAATACCGGGGAGGAAACACCATATATTTT.

The chain employs TRBV28 and TRBJ2-3; D possibly uses TRBD1 or TRBD2 (5 bases each). The germline V and J ends were trimmed by 4 bases and 2 bases, with 16 bases remaining between them. Germline values: CDR1 MDHEN, CDR2 SYDVKM. CDR3 length: 16 residues. The DNA of the CDR3 is TGTGCCAGCAGTTCTAGCAGGGTCCCCCACACAGATACGCAGTATTTT. Protein sequence: CASSSSRVPHTDTQYF.

This clonotype has a handful of counts. The chain uses TRBV30 and TRBJ2-1, with D unresolved. Per the germline V gene, CDR1 is GTSNPN and CDR2 is SVGIG (reference sequence). V shed 7 bases and J shed 8 bases, with 21 bases lying between them. This CDR3 region has 14 residues. In DNA form, the CDR3 reads TGTGCCTCTCGTTACATTTCGTGGGGTGATGAGCAGTTCTTC. Its translation is CASRYISWGDEQFF.

This clonotype was observed a few times. V and J are TRBV7-2 and TRBJ2-2, with D possibly matching TRBD1 (5 bases). Trimming removed 8 bases from V and 6 bases from J, with 16 bases in between. The length of the CDR3 is 14 residues. Germline V gene lookup returns CDR1 SGHTA and CDR2 FQGNSA. DNA for the CDR3: TGTGCCAGCTCCCCCCGGGTCAGGGCCGGGGAGCTGTTTTTT. Protein sequence: CASSPRVRAGELFF.

This clonotype was detected only a few times. The chain uses TRBV25-1 and TRBJ2-1; D perhaps matches TRBD1 (6 bases). Germline values: CDR1 MGHDK, CDR2 SYGVNS. V was shortened by 4 bases and J by 9 bases, with 19 bases between the two germline ends. The CDR3 has 15 residues. The CDR3 nucleotides are TGTGCCAGCAGTGTTCACAGGGTTTTGAGGATTGAGCAGTTCTTC. It encodes CASSVHRVLRIEQFF.

The chain combines TRBV29-1 with TRBJ1-2; D is uncertain. V was shortened by 4 bases and J by 2 bases, with 14 bases between the two germline ends. Per germline, CDR1 SQVTM and CDR2 ANQGSEA. CDR3 length equals 14 residues. The DNA for the CDR3 is TGCAGCGTTGGCCCAAGGACGGGGAACTATGGCTACACCTTC. Translated, it gives CSVGPRTGNYGYTF. Together with reference TRBV29-1 and TRBJ1-2, the CDR3 gives the full variable domain: SAVISQKPSRDICQRGTSLTIQCQVDSQVTMMFWYRQQPGQSLTLIATANQGSEATYESGFVIDKFPISRPNLTFSTLTVSNMSPEDSSIYLCSVGPRTGNYGYTFGSGTRLTVV.

This clonotype was seen many times. This chain joins TRBV29-1 and TRBJ2-5; TRBD2 is a possible D gene (6 bases). This CDR3 comprises 12 residues. The V end was cut by 1 base, the J end by 4 bases, with 7 bases between. Germline values: CDR1 SQVTM, CDR2 ANQGSEA. CDR3 coding DNA: TGCAGCGTTGAAGCGGGAGCAGAGACCCAGTACTTC. This encodes CSVEAGAETQYF.